This entry is about one T cell receptor beta chain. The antigen remains undetermined. Time point described: baseline pretreatment blood. The sample's treatment: 15 Gy SBRT to primary tumor, nephrectomy 4 weeks later. Serial blood draws occurred at baseline and 2 and 4 weeks post-SBRT. CDR3 length equals 13 residues. Trimming took 4 bases from V and 1 from J, leaving 7 bases between them. Germline V gene data show CDR1 as MNHNY and CDR2 as SVGAGI (reference sequence). The repertoire was sequenced with immunoSEQ multiplex PCR; TCRdb's copy has only in-frame clones and lacks some. The sample records about 130,000 clones, approximately 90% being singletons. The data derive from a study of radiation and T cells in renal cell carcinoma. Study context: Nephrectomy followed 15 Gy stereotactic body radiation by 4 weeks. Study-wide results and caveats: Top tumor clonotypes rose in blood 2 weeks post-radiation, then contracted. Pretreatment tumor biopsies were lacking, so baseline clonotypes are unknown.

The rearrangement joins TRBV6-6 to TRBJ1-1, with D perhaps TRBD1 (6 bases). This TCR derives from a woman between 45 and 60 years old with renal cell carcinoma. The source material was blood, sampled from a patient whose treatment included radiotherapy and nephrectomy. The CDR3 is CASSLDRNTEAFF. DNA of the CDR3: TGTGCCAGCAGTTTGGACAGGAACACTGAAGCTTTCTTT.